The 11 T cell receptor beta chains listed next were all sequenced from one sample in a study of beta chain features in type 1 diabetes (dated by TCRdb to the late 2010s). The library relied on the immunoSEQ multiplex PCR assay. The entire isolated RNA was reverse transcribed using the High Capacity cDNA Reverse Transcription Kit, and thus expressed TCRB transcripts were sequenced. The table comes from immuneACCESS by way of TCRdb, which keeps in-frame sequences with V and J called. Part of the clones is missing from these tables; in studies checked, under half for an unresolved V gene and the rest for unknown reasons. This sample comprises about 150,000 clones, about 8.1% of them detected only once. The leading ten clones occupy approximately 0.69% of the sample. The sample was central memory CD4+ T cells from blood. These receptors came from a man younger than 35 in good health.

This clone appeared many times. CDR3 nucleotide sequence: TGTGCCAGCAGCTTGTGGGGGACAGATACAGATACGCAGTATTTT. Protein product: CASSLWGTDTDTQYF. The chain has TRBV9 and TRBJ2-3; 7 bases line up with TRBD1. With V trimmed by 4 bases and J by 3 bases, 8 bases remained unmatched. There are 15 residues in the CDR3. The germline gives CDR1 SGDLS, CDR2 YYNGEE.

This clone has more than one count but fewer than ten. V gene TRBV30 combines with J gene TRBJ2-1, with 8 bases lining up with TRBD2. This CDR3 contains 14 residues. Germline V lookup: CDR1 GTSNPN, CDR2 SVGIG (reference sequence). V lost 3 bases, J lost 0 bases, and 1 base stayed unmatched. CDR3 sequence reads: CAWRGTSSYNEQFF. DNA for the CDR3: TGTGCCTGGAGGGGGACTAGCTCCTACAATGAGCAGTTCTTC.

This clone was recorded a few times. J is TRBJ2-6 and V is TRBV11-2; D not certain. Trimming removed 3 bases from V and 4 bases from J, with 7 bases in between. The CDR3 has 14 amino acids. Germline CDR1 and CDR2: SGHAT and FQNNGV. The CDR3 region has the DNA TGTGCCAGCAGCTTCCCAGGAGGGGCCAACGTCCTGACTTTC. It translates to CASSFPGGANVLTF. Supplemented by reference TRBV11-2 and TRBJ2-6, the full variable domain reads EAGVAQSPRYKIIEKRQSVAFWCNPISGHATLYWYQQILGQGPKLLIQFQNNGVVDDSQLPKDRFSAERLKGVDSTLKIQPAKLEDSAVYLCASSFPGGANVLTFGAGSRLTVL.

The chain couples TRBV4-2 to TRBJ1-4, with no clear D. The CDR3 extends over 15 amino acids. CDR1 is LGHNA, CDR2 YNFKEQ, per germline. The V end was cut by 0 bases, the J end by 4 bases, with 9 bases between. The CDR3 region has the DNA TGTGCCAGCAGCCAAGATCGCCAGGTTAATGAAAAACTGTTTTTT. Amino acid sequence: CASSQDRQVNEKLFF.

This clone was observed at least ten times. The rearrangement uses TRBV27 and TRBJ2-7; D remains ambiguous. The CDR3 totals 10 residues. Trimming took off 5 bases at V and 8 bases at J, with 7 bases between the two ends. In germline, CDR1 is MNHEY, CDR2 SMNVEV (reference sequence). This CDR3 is CASSLGKQYF. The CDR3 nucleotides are TGTGCCAGCAGTCTTGGCAAGCAGTACTTC.

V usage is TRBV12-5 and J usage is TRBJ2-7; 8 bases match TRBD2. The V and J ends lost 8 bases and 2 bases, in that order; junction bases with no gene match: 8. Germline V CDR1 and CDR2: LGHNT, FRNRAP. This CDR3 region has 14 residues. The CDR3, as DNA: TGTGCTAGTTCGGAGGGACTAGAACCCTACGAGCAGTACTTC. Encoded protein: CASSEGLEPYEQYF.

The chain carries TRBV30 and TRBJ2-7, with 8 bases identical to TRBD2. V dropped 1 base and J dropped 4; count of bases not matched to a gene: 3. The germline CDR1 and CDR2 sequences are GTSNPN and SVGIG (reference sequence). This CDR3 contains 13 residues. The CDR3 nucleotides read TGTGCCTGGAGTGGTAGCGGGGAGTACGAGCAGTACTTC. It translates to CAWSGSGEYEQYF.

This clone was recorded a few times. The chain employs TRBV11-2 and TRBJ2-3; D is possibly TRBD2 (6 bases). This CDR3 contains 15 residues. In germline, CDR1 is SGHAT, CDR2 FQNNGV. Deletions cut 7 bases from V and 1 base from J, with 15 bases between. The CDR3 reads CASTRTISGTDTQYF. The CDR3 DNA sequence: TGTGCCAGCACACGGACTATCTCTGGCACAGATACGCAGTATTTT.

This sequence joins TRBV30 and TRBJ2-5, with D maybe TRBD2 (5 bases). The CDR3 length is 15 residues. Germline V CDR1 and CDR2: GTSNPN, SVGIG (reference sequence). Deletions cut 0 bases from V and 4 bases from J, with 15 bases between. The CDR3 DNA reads TGTGCCTGGAGTGTAATCCTGGGTGAGGGAGAGACCCAGTACTTC. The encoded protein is CAWSVILGEGETQYF.

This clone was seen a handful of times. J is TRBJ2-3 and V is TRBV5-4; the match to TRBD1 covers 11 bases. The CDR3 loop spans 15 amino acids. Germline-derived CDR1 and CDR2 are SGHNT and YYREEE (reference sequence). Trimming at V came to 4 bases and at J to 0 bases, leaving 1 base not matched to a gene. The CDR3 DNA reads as TGTGCCAGCAGCCGGGACAGGGGGAGCACAGATACGCAGTATTTT. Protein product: CASSRDRGSTDTQYF.

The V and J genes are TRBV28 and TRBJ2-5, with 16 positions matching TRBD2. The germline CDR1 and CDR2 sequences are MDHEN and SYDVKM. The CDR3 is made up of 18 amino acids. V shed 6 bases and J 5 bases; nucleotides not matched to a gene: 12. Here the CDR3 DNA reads TGTGCCAGCAGCTCCGGGACTAGCGGGGGGGTATCTGCGGAGACCCAGTACTTC. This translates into CASSSGTSGGVSAETQYF.